The TCR beta chain under discussion was sequenced for a study of cytomegalovirus exposure and HLA in healthy donors. Turning to the study itself: Within the Caucasian-associated ancestry cluster were about 81% of the approximately 400 genotyped donors. Study results and caveats: In a later analysis, a missense DCLRE1C variant was linked to TCR beta V- and J-gene trimming. Across all donors, roughly uniform sequencing depth was an assumption of the presence/absence analyses. For cytomegalovirus status, the classifier reportedly gave diagnoses with high specificity and sensitivity.

A remark on this clone: The antigen remains unidentified.

This PCR relied on a set of 60 Vbeta primers and 13 Jbeta primers. The method was immunoSEQ multiplex PCR; TCRdb's version includes in-frame clones alone and lacks a portion of them. The data show under 200,000 clones, approximately 70% seen once. V was cut by 1 base and J by 5 bases, with 17 bases left in between. Germline CDR1 is MGHRA and CDR2 is YSYEKL. The CDR3 length is 16 residues. Sequenced sample: PBMCs. The V gene is TRBV4-1, the J gene TRBJ1-1; weak D call: TRBD1 (6 bases). This clonotype was obtained from a woman aged 25 to 39 in good health and CMV-seronegative. Here the CDR3 reads CASSQGHSTGRTEAFF. CDR3 DNA: TGCGCCAGCAGCCAAGGACATTCCACAGGGCGGACTGAAGCTTTCTTT.